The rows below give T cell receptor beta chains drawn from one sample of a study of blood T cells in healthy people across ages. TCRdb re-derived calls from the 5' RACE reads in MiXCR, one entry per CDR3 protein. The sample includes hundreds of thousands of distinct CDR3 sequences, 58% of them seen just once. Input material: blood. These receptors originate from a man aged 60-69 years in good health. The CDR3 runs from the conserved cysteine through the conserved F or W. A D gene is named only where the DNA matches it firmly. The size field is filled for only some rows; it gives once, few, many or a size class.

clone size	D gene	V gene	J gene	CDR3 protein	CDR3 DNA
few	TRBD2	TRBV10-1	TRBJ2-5	CASRNSGEETQYF	TGCGCCAGCAGGAATAGCGGGGAAGAGACCCAGTACTTC
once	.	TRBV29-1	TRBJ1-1	CSVVGDTEAFF	TGCAGCGTTGTAGGGGACACTGAAGCTTTCTTT
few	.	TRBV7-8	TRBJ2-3	CASSPRDLGTDTQYF	TGTGCCAGCAGCCCGCGGGACCTGGGCACAGATACGCAGTATTTT
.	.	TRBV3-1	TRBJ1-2	CASSRGAVEGNYGYTF	TGTGCCAGCAGCCGGGGAGCTGTTGAGGGAAACTATGGCTACACCTTC
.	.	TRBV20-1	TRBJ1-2	CSARGAGIGYGYTF	TGCAGTGCTAGAGGAGCAGGGATAGGCTATGGCTACACCTTC
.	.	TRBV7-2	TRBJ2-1	CASSLGPMGNEQFF	TGTGCCAGCAGCTTAGGGCCCATGGGGAATGAGCAGTTCTTC
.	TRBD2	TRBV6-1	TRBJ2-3	CASSDAGLAKTADTQYF	TGTGCCAGCAGTGACGCGGGACTAGCGAAAACCGCAGATACGCAGTATTTT
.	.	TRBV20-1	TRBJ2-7	CSAGRDRSYEQYF	TGCAGTGCTGGACGAGACAGGTCCTACGAGCAGTACTTC
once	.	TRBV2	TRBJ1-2	CASSDSGRIVNYGYTF	TGTGCCAGCAGTGATTCTGGGCGGATTGTCAACTATGGCTACACCTTC
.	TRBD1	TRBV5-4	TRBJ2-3	CASSLARGPTDTQYF	TGTGCCAGCAGCTTGGCCAGGGGGCCCACAGATACGCAGTATTTT
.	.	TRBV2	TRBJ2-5	CASSESRGRGGQETQYF	TGTGCCAGCAGTGAATCCCGTGGTAGGGGGGGCCAAGAGACCCAGTACTTC
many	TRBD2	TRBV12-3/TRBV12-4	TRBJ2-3	CASRVSGGRGDTQYF	TGTGCCAGCAGGGTTAGCGGGGGGCGTGGAGATACGCAGTATTTT
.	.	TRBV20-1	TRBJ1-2	CSTRTANYGYTF	TGCAGTACTAGGACAGCTAACTATGGCTACACCTTC
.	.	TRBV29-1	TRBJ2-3	CSVARYSSTDTQYF	TGCAGCGTTGCCCGGTATTCAAGCACAGATACGCAGTATTTT
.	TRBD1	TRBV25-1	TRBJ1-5	CASSQTGVGNQPQHF	TGTGCCAGCAGCCAAACAGGGGTGGGGAATCAGCCCCAGCATTTT
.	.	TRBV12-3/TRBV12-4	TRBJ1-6	CASSPGLINSPLHF	TGTGCCAGCAGCCCGGGACTGATTAATTCACCCCTCCACTTT
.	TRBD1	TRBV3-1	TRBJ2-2	CASSQHRGTNTGELFF	TGTGCCAGCAGCCAGCACAGGGGCACGAACACCGGGGAGCTGTTTTTT
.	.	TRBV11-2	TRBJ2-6	CASSFGGLRFGANVLTF	TGTGCCAGCAGCTTTGGGGGACTTCGCTTTGGGGCCAACGTCCTGACTTTC
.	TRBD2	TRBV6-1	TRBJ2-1	CASSALAGGPLEQFF	TGTGCCAGCAGTGCCCTAGCGGGGGGGCCCCTCGAGCAGTTCTTC
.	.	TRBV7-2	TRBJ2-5	CASSLASESATQYF	TGTGCCAGCAGCTTAGCTTCGGAATCCGCGACCCAGTACTTC
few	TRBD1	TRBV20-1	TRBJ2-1	CSARVPNRGKNEQFF	TGCAGTGCTAGAGTCCCAAACAGGGGAAAGAATGAGCAGTTCTTC
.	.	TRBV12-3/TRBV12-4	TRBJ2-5	CASARGQETQYF	TGTGCCAGCGCAAGGGGCCAAGAGACCCAGTACTTC
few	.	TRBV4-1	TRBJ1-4	CASSPTPATNEKLFF	TGCGCCAGCAGTCCCACTCCCGCAACTAATGAAAAACTGTTTTTT
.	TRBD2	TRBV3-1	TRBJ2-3	CASSGAGGQKYF	TGTGCCAGCAGCGGAGCGGGGGGGCAAAAGTATTTT